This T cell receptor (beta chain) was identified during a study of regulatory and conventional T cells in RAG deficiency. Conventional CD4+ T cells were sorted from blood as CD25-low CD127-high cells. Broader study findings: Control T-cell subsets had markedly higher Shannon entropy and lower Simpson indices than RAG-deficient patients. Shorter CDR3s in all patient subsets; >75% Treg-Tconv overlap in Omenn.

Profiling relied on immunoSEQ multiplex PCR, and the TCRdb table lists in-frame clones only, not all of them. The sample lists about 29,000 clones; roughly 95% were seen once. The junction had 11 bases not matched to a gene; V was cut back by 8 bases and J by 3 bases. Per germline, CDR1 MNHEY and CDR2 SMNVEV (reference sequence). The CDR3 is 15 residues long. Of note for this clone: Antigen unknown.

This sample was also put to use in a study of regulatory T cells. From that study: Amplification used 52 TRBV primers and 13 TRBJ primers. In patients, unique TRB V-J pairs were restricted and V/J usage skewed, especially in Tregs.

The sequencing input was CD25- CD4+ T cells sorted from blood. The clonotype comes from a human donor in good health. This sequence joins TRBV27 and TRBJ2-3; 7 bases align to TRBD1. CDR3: CASARTGDLTDTQYF. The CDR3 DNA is TGTGCCAGCGCTAGGACAGGTGACTTGACAGATACGCAGTATTTT.